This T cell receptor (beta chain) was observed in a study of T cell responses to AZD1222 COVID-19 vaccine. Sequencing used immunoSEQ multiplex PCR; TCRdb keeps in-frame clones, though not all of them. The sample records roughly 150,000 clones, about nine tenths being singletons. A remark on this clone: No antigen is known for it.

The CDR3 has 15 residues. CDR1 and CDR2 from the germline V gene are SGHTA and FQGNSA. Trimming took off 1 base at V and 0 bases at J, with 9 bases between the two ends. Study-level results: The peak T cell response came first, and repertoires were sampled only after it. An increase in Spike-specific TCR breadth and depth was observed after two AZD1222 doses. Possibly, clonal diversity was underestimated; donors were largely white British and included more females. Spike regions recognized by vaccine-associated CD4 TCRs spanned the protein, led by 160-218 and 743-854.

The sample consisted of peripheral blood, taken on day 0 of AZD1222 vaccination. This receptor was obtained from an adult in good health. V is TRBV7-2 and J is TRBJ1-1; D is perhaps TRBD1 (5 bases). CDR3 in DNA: TGTGCCAGCAGCTTAGGCGGGGCTATGAACACTGAAGCTTTCTTT. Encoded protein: CASSLGGAMNTEAFF.